This TCR beta chain originates from a study of CD8 T cells in ankylosing spondylitis. Study results and caveats: Within matched ankylosing spondylitis synovial fluid, disease-linked clones were reportedly significantly enriched. One TCR beta motif, made up of under ten highly homologous variants, appeared characteristic of ankylosing spondylitis blood.

Germline V lookup: CDR1 SQVTM, CDR2 ANQGSEA. Trimming shortened V by 7 bases and J by 2 bases, and 11 bases separated the two germline ends. The CDR3 loop spans 12 amino acids. This clonotype has just one count. The antigen remains undetermined. Each CDR3 protein gets one entry after TCRdb re-called the 5' RACE reads with MiXCR. The table includes 250,000 to 400,000 distinct CDR3 sequences, approximately 10% detected once. Sequenced input: blood, either unsorted or a sorted T cell fraction (not recorded which). The chain has TRBV29-1 and TRBJ1-1, with no clear D. The receptor's source is a female donor with ankylosing spondylitis or in good health (not recorded which). CDR3 in DNA: TGCAGCGGGAGGAGACTTAACACTGAAGCTTTCTTT. Encoded protein: CSGRRLNTEAFF. The full variable domain, in which reference TRBV29-1 and TRBJ1-1 provide the parts outside the CDR3, is SAVISQKPSRDICQRGTSLTIQCQVDSQVTMMFWYRQQPGQSLTLIATANQGSEATYESGFVIDKFPISRPNLTFSTLTVSNMSPEDSSIYLCSGRRLNTEAFFGQGTRLTVV.